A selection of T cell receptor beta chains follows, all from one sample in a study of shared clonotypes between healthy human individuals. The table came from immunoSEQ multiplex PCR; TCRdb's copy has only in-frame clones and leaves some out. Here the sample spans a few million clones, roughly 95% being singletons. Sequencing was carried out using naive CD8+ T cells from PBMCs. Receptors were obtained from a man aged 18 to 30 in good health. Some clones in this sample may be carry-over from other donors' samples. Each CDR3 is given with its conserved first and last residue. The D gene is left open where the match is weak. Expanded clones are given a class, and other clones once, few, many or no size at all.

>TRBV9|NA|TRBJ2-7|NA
TGTGCCAGCAGCGTAGCTAGCGCCGAAACCTACGAGCAGTACTTC
CASSVASAETYEQYF
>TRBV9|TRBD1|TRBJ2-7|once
TGTGCCAGCAGCGTAGGAGGGGACAGCCCCTACGAGCAGTACTTC
CASSVGGDSPYEQYF
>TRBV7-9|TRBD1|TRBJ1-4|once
TGTGCCAGCAGCCAAGGGGGCGCAGATGAAAAACTGTTTTTT
CASSQGGADEKLFF
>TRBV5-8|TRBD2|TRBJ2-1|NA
TGTGCCAGCAGATATACTAGCGGGGTATACAATGAGCAGTTCTTC
CASRYTSGVYNEQFF
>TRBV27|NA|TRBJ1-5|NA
TGTGCCAGCAGTTTATCGTCCGGGGGCGGTCAGCCCCAGCATTTT
CASSLSSGGGQPQHF
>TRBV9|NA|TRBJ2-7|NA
TGTGCCAGCAGCGGACGATCCTACGAGCAGTACTTC
CASSGRSYEQYF
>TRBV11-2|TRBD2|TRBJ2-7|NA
TGTGCCAGCAGCTTGTTACCGGGACTAGCGGGAGTTGATGAGCAGTACTTC
CASSLLPGLAGVDEQYF
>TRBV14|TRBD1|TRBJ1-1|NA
TGTGCCAGCAGCCAAACCACAGGGGGCAGGACTGAAGCTTTCTTT
CASSQTTGGRTEAFF
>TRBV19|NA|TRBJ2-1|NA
TGTGCCAGTAGTATAGTAAGAGGTGTGTACAATGAGCAGTTCTTC
CASSIVRGVYNEQFF
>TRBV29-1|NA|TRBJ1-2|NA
TGCAGCGTTTCCCCATGGGCAGTTAAAATCTATGGCTACACCTTC
CSVSPWAVKIYGYTF
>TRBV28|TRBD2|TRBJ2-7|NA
TGTGCCAGCAGTTTCGGGACTAGCGGGAGCTACGAGCAGTACTTC
CASSFGTSGSYEQYF
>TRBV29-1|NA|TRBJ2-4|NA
TGCAGCGTTGAAACTGGGGAGGAAGCCAAAAACATTCAGTACTTC
CSVETGEEAKNIQYF
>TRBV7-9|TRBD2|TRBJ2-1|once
TGTGCCAGCAGCTTAGTGGGCGGGACTACCTACAATGAGCAGTTCTTC
CASSLVGGTTYNEQFF
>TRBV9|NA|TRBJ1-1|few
TGTGCCAGCAGCTTGAGCACAGGGCTAGAAGCTTTCTTT
CASSLSTGLEAFF
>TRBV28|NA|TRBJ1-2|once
TGTGCCAGCAGTCCAGGAGTGGTCAGGTACTATGGCTACACCTTC
CASSPGVVRYYGYTF
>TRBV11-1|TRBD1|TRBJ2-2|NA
TGTGCCAGCGGGACAGGGGGGACCACCGGGGAGCTGTTTTTT
CASGTGGTTGELFF
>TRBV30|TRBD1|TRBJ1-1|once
TGTGCCTGGAGTGTACTTATAGGGACAGAAGATGGGACGTTGATTGAAGCTTTCTTT
CAWSVLIGTEDGTLIEAFF
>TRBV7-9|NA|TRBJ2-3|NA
TGTGCCAGCCTGAAGGCTAGCGAGAGCACAGATACGCAGTATTTT
CASLKASESTDTQYF
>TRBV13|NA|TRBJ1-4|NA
TGTGCCAGCAGCTCCAGGGTTCGGACAAGCGCAACTAATGAAAAACTGTTTTTT
CASSSRVRTSATNEKLFF
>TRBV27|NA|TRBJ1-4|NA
TGTGCCAGCAGTTTCTCCGGGTCCTTTAATGAAAAACTGTTTTTT
CASSFSGSFNEKLFF
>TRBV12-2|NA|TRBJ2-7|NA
TGTGCAAGTCCGTACCCTAGCGGGAGGGCTCTTCGAGGGTTC
CASPYPSGRALRGF
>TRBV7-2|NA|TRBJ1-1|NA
TGTGCCAGCAGCTTAGTACTGCCCGGGATGGAAGCTTTCTTT
CASSLVLPGMEAFF
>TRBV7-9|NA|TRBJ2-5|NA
TGTGCCAGCAGCTTTTTCCTCCTGAGCGGGTGGGAGACCCAGTACTTC
CASSFFLLSGWETQYF
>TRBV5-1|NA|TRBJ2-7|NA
TGCGCCAGCAGGTATGGAGACCCGGCAAGGCTCTACGAGCAGTACTTC
CASRYGDPARLYEQYF
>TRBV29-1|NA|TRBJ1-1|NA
TGCAGCGTTGAAATGGAGAACACTGAAGCTTTCTTT
CSVEMENTEAFF
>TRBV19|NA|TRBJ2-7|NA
TGTGCCAGTAGTATACGAGTGGGACCGAACTACGAGCAGTACTTC
CASSIRVGPNYEQYF
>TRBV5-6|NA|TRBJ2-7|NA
TGTGCCAGCAGCTTTGGGGACTCAGGCTACGAGCAGTACTTC
CASSFGDSGYEQYF
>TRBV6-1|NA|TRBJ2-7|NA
TGTGCCGTCAATTTAGGGGTCTACGAGCAGTACTTC
CAVNLGVYEQYF